A selection of T cell receptor beta chains follows, all from one sample in a study of tumor-infiltrating lymphocytes in primary liver carcinoma. TCRdb re-called the multiplex PCR reads through MiXCR, storing one row per CDR3 protein. The data contain roughly 70,000 distinct CDR3 sequences, roughly two thirds of them singletons. Sequencing was carried out using liver tumor tissue from sampling region 4. All receptors come from a man aged 40-49 years with primary liver carcinoma and hepatitis B virus infection. The CDR3 runs from the conserved cysteine through the conserved F or W.

j_gene,v_gene,CDR3aa
TRBJ2-7,TRBV13,CASNLQLSRRTAYEQYF
TRBJ1-1,TRBV29-1,CSVVMQGDAEAFF
TRBJ1-6,TRBV6-5,CTSSYSHPWTGDSPLHF
TRBJ2-1,TRBV24-1,CATNVRGDGNEQFF
TRBJ2-2,TRBV11-1,CASSYTGPFPGELFF
TRBJ2-7,TRBV9,CASSVGTVIYEQCF
TRBJ2-2,TRBV6-1,CASSETLLWGTNTGELFF
TRBJ2-2,TRBV4-2,CASSQELQGARELFF
TRBJ1-5,TRBV29-1,CSVVGQIDQPHHF
TRBJ2-3,TRBV7-2,CACSLGVRNTQYF
TRBJ2-2,TRBV6-2/TRBV6-3,CASSYTVNTGELFF
TRBJ1-6,TRBV11-2,CASRREGRAYSPLHF
TRBJ1-4,TRBV4-1,CASSQDEGFGEKLLF
TRBJ2-1,TRBV14,CASSQWTNGNSEQFF
TRBJ2-5,TRBV20-1,CNARAGQCRMETQYF
TRBJ2-7,TRBV5-4,CASSHDRDLLYDQYF
TRBJ2-3,TRBV10-3,CAASGTGGTNTQYF
TRBJ2-1,TRBV14,CASSVATFSYKQFF
TRBJ2-2,TRBV11-2,CASSFTGLNNGELFF
TRBJ2-3,TRBV5-6,CASSLVGTSIGTQYF